This T cell receptor (beta chain) derives from a study of blood T cell repertoires in COVID-19. For the study at large: Acute-phase and convalescent COVID-19 samples originated in the United States, Italy and Spain. Sources were T cells, B-cell-depleted T cells, or PBMCs; the material itself was cDNA or gDNA.

This CDR3 is built from 17 residues. From germline, CDR1 is KGHSH and CDR2 LQKENI. V lost 4 bases and J lost 0; bases outside the gene matches: 6. Authors' methods: Nucleated cell counts were estimated from reference gene primer amplification. The assay was immunoSEQ multiplex PCR, and TCRdb's table has in-frame clones only and misses some. V, J and clone size derive from that table, while D and trimming were established from the DNA sequence. The sample has about 110,000 clones; about 90% are singletons. The chain carries TRBV18 and TRBJ1-6; 7 positions agree with TRBD1. This clonotype originated in a woman aged 50 to 65 with active or convalescent COVID-19. The material sequenced was peripheral blood. CDR3 nucleotides: TGTGCCAGCTCACGACAGGGCCTCAGCTCCTATAATTCACCCCTCCACTTT. Amino acid sequence: CASSRQGLSSYNSPLHF.